A selection of T cell receptor beta chains follows, all from one sample in a study of graft-versus-host responses after intestinal transplantation. Only in-frame clones appear in the TCRdb table, and some are missing; sequencing was by immunoSEQ multiplex PCR. The sample yields 96,000 or so clones, roughly nine tenths seen once. For these receptors, no antigen is known. The sequences come from unstimulated CD4+ T cells sorted from spleen or lymph node cells, collected before intestinal transplant. The source is a human donor who received an intestinal transplant. CDR3s leave out the opening cysteine and the closing phenylalanine or tryptophan. Fields, in order: J gene, V gene, CDR3 length, CDR3 protein.

>TRBJ1-1|TRBV5-6|12
ASSPGLRNTEAF
>TRBJ2-1|TRBV10-3|9
ATGVYNEQF
>TRBJ2-1|TRBV30|12
AWSQGGGLSEQF
>TRBJ1-6|TRBV7-8|13
ASSSRDSYNSPLH
>TRBJ2-5|TRBV5-1|12
ASSLQVMGETQY
>TRBJ1-6|TRBV6-1|13
ASSEQGSYNSPLH
>TRBJ2-5|TRBV10-3|11
AISGSGPGTQY
>TRBJ2-2|TRBV5-1|13
ASSLALAGAGELF
>TRBJ1-1|TRBV30|11
AWRQGLNTEAF
>TRBJ2-5|TRBV7-8|11
ASTGTQEETQY
>TRBJ2-1|TRBV9|13
ASSRTGQGPNEQF
>TRBJ1-5|TRBV15|13
ATSSGRGSGQPQH
>TRBJ1-3|TRBV19|15
ASTFSLDRGTGNTIY
>TRBJ2-6|TRBV7-9|12
ASQGDSGANVLT
>TRBJ1-2|TRBV30|12
AWNRGVRLAGYT
>TRBJ2-5|TRBV6-1|11
ASSGGQRETQY
>TRBJ2-1|TRBV29-1|12
SVKPGLAVREQF
>TRBJ1-6|TRBV6-6|13
ASSYAGSYNSPLH
>TRBJ2-1|TRBV2|12
ASFPSAMNNEQF
>TRBJ1-3|TRBV10-3|12
AIRSALSGNTIY
>TRBJ2-3|TRBV13|16
ASSPPWLAGDSTDTQY
>TRBJ2-1|TRBV7-7|11
ASSLLSGNEQF
>TRBJ2-7|TRBV2|12
ASSRPRVTYEQY
>TRBJ2-1|TRBV13|10
ASGYQESEQF
>TRBJ1-3|TRBV7-6|16
ASSLPRTPRDSGNTIY
>TRBJ2-1|TRBV18|15
ASSPLMLVAGNNEQF
>TRBJ2-7|TRBV14|16
ASSLKTSGRAFRYEQY
>TRBJ1-1|TRBV28|15
ASSLTHRGAVNTEAF
>TRBJ1-4|TRBV2|11
ATANRVGEKLF
>TRBJ2-7|TRBV5-6|12
ASSLLAGGYEQY
>TRBJ2-7|TRBV29-1|13
SVVTSPGQGYEQY
>TRBJ1-2|TRBV28|12
ASSLEGFVLGYT
>TRBJ1-6|TRBV15|16
ATSSWSDRDGYNSPLH
>TRBJ1-4|TRBV7-2|10
ASSFFNEKLF
>TRBJ2-7|TRBV6-1|10
ASNQVPYEQY
>TRBJ2-3|TRBV7-8|15
ASSSRDRVWVTDTQY
>TRBJ1-5|TRBV4-2|13
ASSQDQQTGQPQH
>TRBJ1-5|TRBV2|11
ASRHQGDQPQH
>TRBJ2-3|TRBV2|12
ASSVSRSQDTQY
>TRBJ2-1|TRBV2|12
ASITSGRLSRQF
>TRBJ1-2|TRBV30|9
AWTGGGGYT
>TRBJ1-3|TRBV4-1|12
ASSQARQGNTIY
>TRBJ1-4|TRBV6-5|12
ASSYRGRNEKLF
>TRBJ1-2|TRBV5-4|12
ASSPPGVAWGYT
>TRBJ2-3|TRBV19|17
ASSHGTSGRTILIGTQY
>TRBJ1-1|TRBV4-3|17
ASSQAFPAREGRHTEAF
>TRBJ2-3|TRBV7-2|14
ASSLLGGGLTDTQY
>TRBJ1-6|TRBV5-1|12
ASSFLGSNSPLH
>TRBJ1-2|TRBV29-1|10
SVIAGDYGYT
>TRBJ2-7|TRBV30|9
AWTTGYEQY
>TRBJ2-1|TRBV14|15
ASSRNPTSGGYNEQF
>TRBJ2-5|TRBV7-2|11
ASSLALQGTQY